The source of this T cell receptor (beta chain) is a study of blood T cell repertoires in COVID-19. As for the study in general: PBMCs, B-cell-depleted T cells, or T cells were the source of the cDNA or gDNA that made up the material.

Seattle-derived patients entered the study during active infection and were followed longitudinally. Source study methods: Estimation of nucleated cell counts was performed using reference gene primer amplification. The table came from immunoSEQ multiplex PCR; TCRdb's copy has only in-frame clones and leaves some out. The DNA gave D and trimming, while V, J and clone size come from that table. The data show about 390,000 clones, more than 75% seen once. The germline CDR1 and CDR2 sequences are MGHRA and YSYEKL. This CDR3 contains 17 residues. Trimming left V 0 bases short and J 0 bases short, with 12 bases between.

The source material was peripheral blood. The source of this sequence is a woman aged 55-75 years with COVID-19, enrolled during active disease. The genes are TRBV4-1 and TRBJ2-1; D is perhaps TRBD2 (5 bases). The CDR3, as DNA: TGCGCCAGCAGCCAAGATCGTCGGGGAAGCTCCTACAATGAGCAGTTCTTC. Translated, it gives CASSQDRRGSSYNEQFF.